This T cell receptor beta chain was captured in a study of Ad26.COV2.S vaccination and SARS-CoV-2 variants. Study information: This donor came from the COV1001 trial of Ad26.COV2.S.

Notes on the study in general: It was reported that spike-specific CD8+ and CD4+ T cell responses were substantially broad after vaccination.

To note about this clone: Its antigen is not known.

Treatment of the sample: about 20 received Ad26.COV2.S at low or high dose, single or two shots; 5 received placebo; per-sample allocation not given. Material that was analyzed had been drawn on day 63 after the first vaccine or placebo injection. CDR1 and CDR2 from the germline V gene are SNHLY and FYNNEI. The CDR3 is made up of 15 amino acids. With 5 bases removed from V and 2 bases from J, the gap between germline ends came to 10 bases. Data came from immunoSEQ multiplex PCR; TCRdb stores just in-frame clones and leaves some out. Among about 460,000 clones, 70% to 90% were seen once, and the ten largest hold approximately 1.7%.

The chain joins TRBV2 to TRBJ1-6, with D possibly being TRBD1 (6 bases). This TCR derives from a person aged 18-60 years who received the Ad26.COV2.S COVID-19 vaccine or a placebo. The sample here was peripheral blood, taken in a trial of Ad26.COV2.S vaccine versus placebo. The CDR3 sequence is CASSKQGTYNSPLHF. CDR3 in DNA: TGTGCCAGCAGTAAACAGGGTACCTATAATTCACCCCTCCACTTT.